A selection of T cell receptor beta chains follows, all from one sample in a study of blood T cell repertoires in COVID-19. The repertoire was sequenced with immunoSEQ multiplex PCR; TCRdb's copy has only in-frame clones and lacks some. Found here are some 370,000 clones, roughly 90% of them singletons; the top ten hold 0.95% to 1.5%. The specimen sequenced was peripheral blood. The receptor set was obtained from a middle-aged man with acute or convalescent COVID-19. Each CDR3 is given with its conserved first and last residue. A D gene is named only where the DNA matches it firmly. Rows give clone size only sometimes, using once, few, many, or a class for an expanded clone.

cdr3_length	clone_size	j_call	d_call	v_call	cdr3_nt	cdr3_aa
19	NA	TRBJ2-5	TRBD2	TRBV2	TGTGCCAGCAGTGCACCGGGACTAGCGGGAGCCCTATTGGGGGAGACCCAGTACTTC	CASSAPGLAGALLGETQYF
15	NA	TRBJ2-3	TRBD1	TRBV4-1	TGCGCCAGCAGCAATCCGGGACAGAACACAGATACGCAGTATTTT	CASSNPGQNTDTQYF
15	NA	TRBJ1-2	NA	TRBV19	TGTGCCAGTAGTCTTCCCCGAGGGCAGGCCTATGGCTACACCTTC	CASSLPRGQAYGYTF
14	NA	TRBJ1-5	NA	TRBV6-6	TGTGCCAGCAGTTACTCTGCAGGGGATCAGCCCCAGCATTTT	CASSYSAGDQPQHF
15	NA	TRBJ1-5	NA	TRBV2	TGTGCCAGCAGTACCCGGACAGCGAGCAATCAGCCCCAGCATTTT	CASSTRTASNQPQHF
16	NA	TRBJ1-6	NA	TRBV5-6	TGTGCCAGCAGCGCGCGTACAGGATCCGGCGGTTCACCCCTCCACTTT	CASSARTGSGGSPLHF
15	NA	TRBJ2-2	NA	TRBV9	TGTGCCAGCAGCTTTCAGGGCTCCTGGACCGGGGAGCTGTTTTTT	CASSFQGSWTGELFF
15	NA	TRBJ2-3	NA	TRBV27	TGTGCCAGCAGCGTAGGGGCCCCGAGCACAGATACGCAGTATTTT	CASSVGAPSTDTQYF
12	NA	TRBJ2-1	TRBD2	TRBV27	TGTGCCAGCGGCTTTAGCGGGAATGAGCAGTTCTTC	CASGFSGNEQFF
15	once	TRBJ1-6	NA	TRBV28	TGTGCCAGCAGAGCAACAGGGTCCCAGAATTCACCCCTCCACTTT	CASRATGSQNSPLHF